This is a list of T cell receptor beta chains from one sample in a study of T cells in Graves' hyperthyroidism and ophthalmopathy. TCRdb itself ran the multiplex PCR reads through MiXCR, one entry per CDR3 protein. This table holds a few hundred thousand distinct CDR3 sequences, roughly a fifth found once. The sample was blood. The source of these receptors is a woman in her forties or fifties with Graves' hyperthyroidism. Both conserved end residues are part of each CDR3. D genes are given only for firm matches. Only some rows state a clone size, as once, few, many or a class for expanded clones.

CDR3: CASSLVLGLANEQFF
DNA: TGTGCCAGCAGCTTAGTCCTGGGGCTAGCAAATGAGCAGTTCTTC
J: TRBJ2-1
V: TRBV11-1
size: many
D: .

CDR3: CASTGGRRGNNEQFF
DNA: TGTGCCAGCACCGGGGGGCGGAGGGGCAACAATGAGCAGTTCTTC
J: TRBJ2-1
V: TRBV2
size: many
D: .

CDR3: CSARRRGRWTEAFF
DNA: TGCAGTGCTAGACGCAGGGGGCGGTGGACTGAAGCTTTCTTT
J: TRBJ1-1
V: TRBV20-1
size: many
D: TRBD1

CDR3: CAISPGFEQFF
DNA: TGTGCCATCAGTCCAGGGTTTGAGCAGTTCTTC
J: TRBJ2-1
V: TRBV10-3
size: .
D: .

CDR3: CASSYVGFAEAFF
DNA: TGTGCCAGCAGTTACGTAGGTTTCGCTGAAGCTTTCTTT
J: TRBJ1-1
V: TRBV6-1
size: .
D: .

CDR3: CASSFSGRTGELFF
DNA: TGTGCCAGCAGCTTTAGCGGGAGGACCGGGGAGCTGTTTTTT
J: TRBJ2-2
V: TRBV11-2
size: many
D: TRBD2

CDR3: CASLGDRLNQPQHF
DNA: TGTGCCAGCTTGGGGGACAGACTTAATCAGCCCCAGCATTTT
J: TRBJ1-5
V: TRBV19
size: .
D: TRBD1

CDR3: CSARDRDRVNEQYF
DNA: TGCAGTGCTAGAGATAGAGACAGGGTAAACGAGCAGTACTTC
J: TRBJ2-7
V: TRBV20-1
size: many
D: TRBD1

CDR3: CASSLVRQAFYGYTF
DNA: TGTGCCAGCAGCTTGGTGAGACAGGCTTTCTATGGCTACACCTTC
J: TRBJ1-2
V: TRBV11-2
size: .
D: .

CDR3: CASSQLPGLAYEQYF
DNA: TGTGCCAGCAGCCAGTTACCGGGACTAGCGTACGAGCAGTACTTC
J: TRBJ2-7
V: TRBV16
size: many
D: TRBD2

CDR3: CASSSPLNTEAFF
DNA: TGTGCCAGCAGTTCCCCCCTTAACACTGAAGCTTTCTTT
J: TRBJ1-1
V: TRBV27
size: .
D: .

CDR3: CASSQDLMRFYGYTF
DNA: TGCGCCAGCAGCCAAGATCTGATGAGGTTCTATGGCTACACCTTC
J: TRBJ1-2
V: TRBV4-1
size: few
D: .

CDR3: CASSKDPGNTGELFF
DNA: TGTGCCAGCAGCAAGGACCCGGGGAACACCGGGGAGCTGTTTTTT
J: TRBJ2-2
V: TRBV6-1
size: many
D: .

CDR3: CASKEGGETQYF
DNA: TGTGCCAGCAAAGAGGGGGGTGAGACCCAGTACTTC
J: TRBJ2-5
V: TRBV2
size: many
D: .

CDR3: CASSGSGAIFLNTEAFF
DNA: TGTGCCAGCAGTGGCTCAGGGGCCATTTTTTTGAACACTGAAGCTTTCTTT
J: TRBJ1-1
V: TRBV6-1
size: .
D: .

CDR3: CSATLGLADVPESTDTQYF
DNA: TGCAGTGCTACCCTGGGACTAGCGGACGTCCCGGAAAGCACAGATACGCAGTATTTT
J: TRBJ2-3
V: TRBV20-1
size: .
D: TRBD2

CDR3: CASSDIGGGAVYTF
DNA: TGTGCCAGCAGTGACATCGGGGGGGGGGCAGTCTACACCTTC
J: TRBJ1-2
V: TRBV25-1
size: .
D: .

CDR3: CASSDSKSGDTQYF
DNA: TGTGCCAGCAGTGACTCGAAGTCCGGAGATACGCAGTATTTT
J: TRBJ2-3
V: TRBV6-5
size: few
D: .

CDR3: CSAQSSGNTIYF
DNA: TGCAGTGCCCAAAGCTCTGGAAACACCATATATTTT
J: TRBJ1-3
V: TRBV20-1
size: many
D: .

CDR3: CASSLERGNTEAFF
DNA: TGTGCCAGCAGCTTAGAACGGGGGAACACTGAAGCTTTCTTT
J: TRBJ1-1
V: TRBV11-2
size: many
D: .

CDR3: CSATPQGANIQYF
DNA: TGCAGTGCTACACCCCAGGGGGCGAACATTCAGTACTTC
J: TRBJ2-4
V: TRBV20-1
size: few
D: TRBD1

CDR3: CASSYDDDPNTEAFF
DNA: TGTGCCAGCAGCTACGACGATGACCCGAACACTGAAGCTTTCTTT
J: TRBJ1-1
V: TRBV7-9
size: many
D: .

CDR3: CASSIQGTDTQYF
DNA: TGTGCCAGCAGCATACAGGGCACAGATACGCAGTATTTT
J: TRBJ2-3
V: TRBV11-2
size: many
D: .

CDR3: CASSGGQGDYEQYF
DNA: TGTGCCAGCAGTGGCGGACAGGGGGACTACGAGCAGTACTTC
J: TRBJ2-7
V: TRBV6-1
size: many
D: TRBD1

CDR3: CASSQGLHSNTEAFF
DNA: TGTGCCAGCAGCCAAGGACTACACTCAAACACTGAAGCTTTCTTT
J: TRBJ1-1
V: TRBV3-1
size: many
D: .

CDR3: CASSPISNTEAFF
DNA: TGTGCCAGCTCACCAATAAGTAACACTGAAGCTTTCTTT
J: TRBJ1-1
V: TRBV18
size: few
D: .